The clone carrying this TCR beta chain was seen repeatedly, ten times or more. The data originate from a study of regulatory T cells in long-lasting Graves disease. The authors built TCR beta libraries using iRepertoire HTBI primers and Arm-PCR of CDR3 regions. MiXCR, applied by TCRdb to the multiplex PCR reads, yields one record per CDR3 protein. The sample consists of fewer than 650,000 distinct CDR3 sequences, about 15% of them appearing once. Documented time point: newly diagnosed GD, antithyroid drugs for less than 3 months. Extracted RNA from PBMCs served as the source of the TCR library. In germline, CDR1 is LGHDT, CDR2 YNNKEL (reference sequence). Trimming left V 3 bases short and J 2 bases short, with 9 bases between. The CDR3 has 14 amino acids. This same sample was also part of a study on T cells in Graves' hyperthyroidism and ophthalmopathy.

The sample here was peripheral blood mononuclear cells (PBMCs), taken at new diagnosis, from a patient treated with antithyroid drugs. The chain employs TRBV3-1 and TRBJ2-3, with D perhaps TRBD2 (5 bases). The TCR was taken from a man younger than 35 with Graves disease. The CDR3 region has the DNA TGTGCCAGCAGCCACGTGACTAACACAGATACGCAGTATTTT. Amino acid sequence: CASSHVTNTDTQYF.